The rows below give T cell receptor beta chains drawn from one sample of a study of cytomegalovirus exposure and HLA in healthy donors. Profiling relied on immunoSEQ multiplex PCR, and the TCRdb table lists in-frame clones only, not all of them. The data contain some 200,000 clones, around 73% of them singletons. Material for sequencing was PBMCs. The source of these receptors is a woman aged 30 to 39 in good health and CMV-seronegative. The CDR3 runs from the conserved cysteine through the conserved F or W. Clone sizes are given selectively: once, few, many, or a class where the clone is expanded.

len,j_gene,v_gene,abundance,CDR3aa
14,TRBJ1-1,TRBV7-9,-,CASSFDTGVTEAFF
16,TRBJ2-5,TRBV2,-,CASSLARAGGGETQYF
17,TRBJ2-2,TRBV11-3,-,CASSSKAAGGKTGELFF
15,TRBJ2-1,TRBV7-2,-,CASSSGASGRFEQFF
14,TRBJ2-2,TRBV11-2,-,CASRITGGRPELFF
13,TRBJ1-2,TRBV7-2,-,CASSSLAVGPYTF
12,TRBJ2-7,TRBV29-1,few,CSVVGHNYEQYF
15,TRBJ1-1,TRBV7-2,-,CASSFNTGMNTEAFF
15,TRBJ1-2,TRBV5-6,-,CASSLGPGANYGYTF
14,TRBJ2-1,TRBV2,-,CASRGLKSYNEQFF
14,TRBJ1-2,TRBV5-1,-,CASSLTGLNYGYTF
14,TRBJ2-4,TRBV6-1,once,CASRDRETKNIQYF
15,TRBJ2-7,TRBV11-3,-,CASSSSGTGAHEQYF
14,-,TRBV29-1,-,CSPQNNGTGNEQYF
14,TRBJ2-3,TRBV9,once,CASSGAGESSTQYF
16,TRBJ2-3,TRBV5-6,-,CASSLAGTRGTDTQYF
13,TRBJ1-3,TRBV11-2,-,CASSPSIGNTIYF
15,TRBJ1-1,TRBV18,once,CASSPLFGGGLEAFF
15,TRBJ1-5,TRBV6-1,-,CASSSIRGLSQPQHF
12,TRBJ1-2,TRBV18,few,CASSEDRHGYTF
14,TRBJ1-2,TRBV7-9,-,CASSLGAPYYGYTF
14,TRBJ2-5,TRBV9,-,CASSVASLQETQYF
17,TRBJ1-5,TRBV27,once,CASLDSFGRGSGQPQHF
14,TRBJ1-4,TRBV18,-,CASQRQGTNEKLFF
12,TRBJ1-6,TRBV7-2,few,CASSFLQTSLHF
14,TRBJ1-2,TRBV19,-,CASISTERGYGYTF
18,TRBJ2-3,TRBV18,-,CASSPTPLQGLEADTQYF
16,TRBJ2-3,TRBV7-9,-,CASSLKRGASTDTQYF
14,TRBJ2-7,TRBV5-4,-,CASSLHSGISEQYF
15,TRBJ1-1,TRBV15,-,CATSRGTPGYTEAFF
15,TRBJ2-1,TRBV18,-,CASSVGSSSYNEQFF
18,TRBJ2-6,TRBV19,-,CASSTGLARASGANVLTF
13,TRBJ1-2,TRBV5-6,-,CASSRDRGYGYTF
16,TRBJ1-2,TRBV2,-,CASSAARTGRYYGYTF
12,TRBJ1-4,TRBV7-9,-,CSSSDTNEKLFF
15,TRBJ2-7,TRBV7-6,few,CASSPEGGAHYEQYF
13,TRBJ2-1,TRBV27,-,CASSLWGVNEQFF
15,TRBJ2-7,TRBV6-1,few,CASSEALAGPYEQYF